Each of the 22 T cell receptor beta chains below was sequenced from the same sample in a study of blood T cells in healthy people across ages. Primers used in a second PCR of roughly 6 to 12 cycles were a sample-barcoded 5' primer and a J-beta primer mix. One entry per CDR3 protein, called by TCRdb with MiXCR from the 5' RACE reads. The table records 760,000 or so distinct CDR3 sequences, 25% of them present only once. This sample also belongs to another study, concerning T cells of mothers and their children.

The sequencing sample was made of blood. These receptors were obtained from a boy aged 10-17 years in good health.

This clonotype was seen a handful of times. The chain joins TRBV5-6 to TRBJ1-6; D perhaps matches TRBD1 (5 bases). The germline gives CDR1 SGHDT, CDR2 YYEEEE. V lost 2 bases and J 11 bases, leaving 17 bases between the germline ends. The CDR3 loop spans 15 amino acids. CDR3 bases: TGTGCCAGCAGCTTATCCGGGACTTTCTTCGCACCCCTCCACTTT. The encoded protein is CASSLSGTFFAPLHF.

The gene calls are TRBV6-5 and TRBJ2-5; D possibly corresponds to TRBD2 (6 bases). V lost 10 bases to trimming and J lost 4 bases, with 19 bases between them. The CDR3 contains 14 residues. CDR1 is MNHEY and CDR2 is SVGAGI in the germline V gene. The CDR3 spells CATKEAGGRETQYF. CDR3 nucleotide sequence: TGTGCCACTAAAGAGGCCGGAGGGCGAGAGACCCAGTACTTC.

This clonotype was seen only a few times. This sequence joins TRBV21-1 and TRBJ2-1; TRBD2, the table's D call, lacks a check against the DNA. TRBV21-1 is deemed a pseudogene. The CDR3 consists of 15 residues. CDR3 bases: TGTGCCAGCAGCAATACCGGGACTCTCACCAATGAGCAGTTCTTC. This translates into CASSNTGTLTNEQFF.

The rearrangement links TRBV29-1 to TRBJ2-1; D might be TRBD1 (6 bases). CDR1 SQVTM and CDR2 ANQGSEA come from the germline V gene. The CDR3 loop spans 14 amino acids. Trimming cost V 8 bases and J 0 bases, with 14 bases left between them. The chain's CDR3 is CSMTRDNSYNEQFF. For the CDR3, the DNA is TGCAGCATGACCCGGGACAACTCCTACAATGAGCAGTTCTTC.

The rearrangement links TRBV4-1 to TRBJ1-4, with TRBD1 matching 8 bases. CDR1 and CDR2 (germline): MGHRA, YSYEKL. This CDR3 has 15 residues. The J segment lost 7 bases and the V segment lost 4 bases, leaving 8 bases of the junction unmatched. Here the CDR3 reads CASSPQGGAGEKLFF. CDR3 coding DNA: TGCGCCAGCAGCCCACAGGGGGGGGCAGGTGAAAAACTGTTTTTT.

This rearrangement joins TRBV10-3 to TRBJ2-5; no reliable D call. The germline CDR1 and CDR2 sequences are ENHRY and SYGVKD. The CDR3 has 13 amino acids. V was clipped by 7 bases and J by 3 bases, with 12 bases between them. CDR3 residues: CAITGSEEETQYF. In nucleotides, the CDR3 is TGTGCCATCACAGGCTCGGAAGAAGAGACCCAGTACTTC.

The chain has TRBV28 and TRBJ2-7; 8 bases match TRBD2. The J call may be incorrect, as the DNA end agrees better with TRBJ2-5. There are 17 residues in the CDR3. The germline V gene has CDR1 MDHEN and CDR2 SYDVKM. CDR3 DNA sequence: TGTGCCAGCAGTTTCAAGCGGGAGACGAGAGAGCAAGAGACCCAGTACTTC. This sequence encodes CASSFKRETREQETQYF.

The chain combines TRBV11-3 with TRBJ2-5; 10 bases fit TRBD2. Germline trimming cut 2 bases from V and 5 bases from J; bases unmatched to any gene: 11. Germline assignment: CDR1 SGHNT and CDR2 YENEEA. This CDR3 spans 17 amino acids. CDR3 DNA: TGTGCCAGCAGCTTAATCTTTCCTAGCGGGGGCGGTGAGACCCAGTACTTC. Its translation: CASSLIFPSGGGETQYF.

This clonotype was seen a few times. The J gene is TRBJ2-1, the V gene TRBV13; 8 bases line up with TRBD2. This CDR3 is built from 14 residues. V dropped 4 bases and J dropped 8; count of bases not matched to a gene: 7. Germline assignment: CDR1 PRHDT and CDR2 FYEKMQ (reference sequence). The CDR3 bases are TGTGCCAGCAGCTCCCCGGGAGGGCCGTATGAGCAGTTCTTC. Translated, it gives CASSSPGGPYEQFF.

This rearrangement joins TRBV7-2 to TRBJ2-3; possible D gene TRBD1, 5 bases. V was trimmed by 6 bases and J by 7 bases, leaving 11 bases between them. The CDR3 runs to 12 residues. CDR1 and CDR2 (germline): SGHTA, FQGNSA. CDR3 loop: CASSLTVHTQYF. The DNA of the CDR3 is TGTGCCAGCAGTTTGACAGTCCATACGCAGTATTTT.

The V and J genes are TRBV10-3 and TRBJ2-3; no clear D gene. This CDR3 is built from 15 residues. Per the germline V gene, CDR1 is ENHRY and CDR2 is SYGVKD. Trimming took off 3 bases at V and 0 bases at J, with 10 bases between the two ends. CDR3 nucleotide sequence: TGTGCCATCAGTGACGAAGGCTCTAGCACAGATACGCAGTATTTT. It yields the protein CAISDEGSSTDTQYF.

This clonotype was observed a handful of times. V and J are TRBV5-5 and TRBJ2-2; D may be TRBD1 or TRBD2 (5 bases each). The CDR3 extends over 16 amino acids. V lost 4 bases, J lost 2 bases, and 15 bases lay in between. Germline V gene lookup returns CDR1 SGHKS and CDR2 YYEKEE (reference sequence). CDR3 region: CASSTLRDGNTGELFF. The CDR3 DNA reads as TGTGCCAGCAGCACCCTCCGGGACGGTAACACCGGGGAGCTGTTTTTT. The full variable domain, rest sourced from reference TRBV5-5 and TRBJ2-2, is DAGVTQSPTHLIKTRGQQVTLRCSPISGHKSVSWYQQVLGQGPQFIFQYYEKEERGRGNFPDRFSARQFPNYSSELNVNALLLGDSALYLCASSTLRDGNTGELFFGEGSRLTVL.

This clonotype was detected many times. The J gene is TRBJ2-3, the V gene TRBV21-1; the table's D call of TRBD2 was not tested on the DNA. TRBV21-1 is classified as a pseudogene. This CDR3 contains 15 residues. The CDR3 DNA follows: TGTGCCAGCAGCAAAAGACGACTAGTGTCGGATACGCAGTATTTT. This encodes CASSKRRLVSDTQYF.

The CDR3 DNA follows: TGTGCCAGCAGCCGTGCGCTGGCAGGGTGGTCGCATGAGCAGTTCTTC. It specifies CASSRALAGWSHEQFF. This chain joins TRBV7-9 and TRBJ2-5; D may be TRBD1 (5 bases). The J call may be wrong; the DNA end is better matched by TRBJ2-1. The CDR3 loop spans 16 amino acids. The germline V gene has CDR1 SEHNR and CDR2 FQNEAQ (reference sequence).

The chain is built from TRBV3-1 and TRBJ2-7; tentative D call: TRBD1 (5 bases). Germline V gives CDR1 LGHDT, CDR2 YNNKEL (reference sequence). V was cut by 6 bases and J by 4 bases, with 25 bases left in between. This CDR3 is 17 amino acids long. CDR3 sequence: CASSPLTSRTPNYEQYF. In DNA, the CDR3 is TGTGCCAGCAGTCCCCTGACATCCCGGACACCTAATTACGAGCAGTACTTC.

The chain uses TRBV27 and TRBJ1-4; D is uncertain. CDR3 size: 16 residues. Trimming took 4 bases from V and 8 from J, leaving 20 bases between them. The germline CDR1 and CDR2 sequences are MNHEY and SMNVEV (reference sequence). This chain's CDR3 is CASSSLPGPLGEKLFF. CDR3 DNA: TGTGCCAGCAGTTCCCTTCCCGGACCCTTGGGGGAAAAACTGTTTTTT. The full variable domain, rest sourced from reference TRBV27 and TRBJ1-4, is EAQVTQNPRYLITVTGKKLTVTCSQNMNHEYMSWYRQDPGLGLRQIYYSMNVEVTDKGDVPEGYKVSRKEKRNFPLILESPSPNQTSLYFCASSSLPGPLGEKLFFGSGTQLSVL.

The chain combines TRBV5-1 with TRBJ2-3; D gene ambiguous. The V and J ends lost 0 bases and 0 bases respectively, with 8 bases between them. CDR1 and CDR2 (germline): SGHRS, YFSETQ. This CDR3 region has 15 residues. CDR3 region: CASSLGDSSTDTQYF. The DNA of the CDR3 is TGCGCCAGCAGCTTGGGCGACTCCAGCACAGATACGCAGTATTTT. Using reference TRBV5-1 and TRBJ2-3 for the parts outside the CDR3, the full variable domain is KAGVTQTPRYLIKTRGQQVTLSCSPISGHRSVSWYQQTPGQGLQFLFEYFSETQRNKGNFPGRFSGRQFSNSRSEMNVSTLELGDSALYLCASSLGDSSTDTQYFGPGTRLTVL.

CDR3 DNA sequence: TGTGCCAGCAGTTACTCGTTAGGTAACTACAATGAGCAGTTCTTC. It translates to CASSYSLGNYNEQFF. V usage is TRBV6-2 or TRBV6-3 and J usage is TRBJ2-1; no firm D call. The CDR3 runs to 15 residues. The germline V and J ends were trimmed by 0 bases and 3 bases, with 9 bases remaining between them. Germline assignment: CDR1 MNHEY and CDR2 SVGEGT.

The V and J genes are TRBV9 and TRBJ2-1, with TRBD2 as a possible D gene (5 bases). The CDR3 totals 16 residues. Trimming shortened V by 0 bases and J by 2 bases, and 12 bases separated the two germline ends. The germline V gene encodes CDR1 SGDLS and CDR2 YYNGEE. DNA for the CDR3: TGTGCCAGCAGCGTAGGAGGGCCCCCTACCTACAATGAGCAGTTCTTC. Amino acids: CASSVGGPPTYNEQFF.

CDR3 amino acids: CASSFRGFQETQYF. CDR3 sequence (DNA): TGTGCCAGCAGCTTTAGAGGCTTCCAAGAGACCCAGTACTTC. The rearrangement links TRBV7-2 to TRBJ2-5; D remains unclear. This CDR3 contains 14 residues. V was pared by 3 bases and J by 1 base, with 9 bases between. Germline V gene sequence: CDR1 SGHTA, CDR2 FQGNSA.

This sequence joins TRBV7-8 and TRBJ2-1; D perhaps matches TRBD2 (6 bases). The DNA end lines up better with TRBJ2-5; the J call may be wrong. CDR3 length: 14 residues. The germline CDR1 and CDR2 sequences are SGHVS and FQNEAQ. DNA of the CDR3: TGTGCCAGCAGCGGCGGGGCGCAGAAAGAGACCCAGTACTTC. Protein sequence: CASSGGAQKETQYF.

V usage is TRBV4-1 and J usage is TRBJ2-5; 7 bases fit TRBD2. The J call may be mistaken, given a closer DNA end match to TRBJ2-1. The CDR3 length is 16 residues. The germline V gene encodes CDR1 MGHRA and CDR2 YSYEKL. The CDR3 is CASSQVGSGIYNEQFF. CDR3 bases: TGCGCCAGCAGCCAAGTGGGGAGCGGGATATACAATGAGCAGTTCTTC.